This T cell receptor beta chain was recorded in a study of TET2 disruption in CD19-targeted CAR T cells listed by TCRdb under 2018. With respect to the entire study: Sample numbers were set by the original clinical trial design and sample availability, with no additional inclusion criteria.

Overall study results and their limits: The conclusions drawn about the patient's CAR T cells were based on extensive analysis of just one subject.

Taken from the germline V gene, the CDR1 and CDR2 loops are MNHNS and SASEGT. V ends up 2 bases short and J 7 bases short, with an unmatched junction base count of 10. The CDR3 contains 18 residues, cysteine and phenylalanine counted. The DNA covers only part of the CDR3, 45 bases in frame from base 1. TCR beta chain deep sequencing was performed with the immunoSEQ assay. In the paper's pipeline: Only productive TCR beta rearrangements were used to calculate clonotype frequencies. TCRdb took over this immuneACCESS table, retaining in-frame rearrangements with V and J assigned. Such tables are incomplete; in checked studies, under half of the missing clones stem from an unresolved V gene, and the remainder is unexplained. The V and J calls and the clone size are those of that table, but D and trimming were determined from the DNA. The table for this sample shows under 30,000 clones. 1.5% to 2% of the sample is held by the ten biggest clonotypes.

What this sample's treatment or condition label stands for: autologous CTL019 cells: CD19 CAR with 4-1BB and CD3 zeta domains. TCR zeta and 4-1BB costimulatory signaling domains were built into the CD19 CAR. T cells for CTL019 manufacturing were collected from peripheral blood by means of leukapheresis. The DNeasy Blood and Tissue Kit was used to extract genomic DNA from pre-infusion T cells, peripheral blood, or sorted post-infusion T cells. Turning to this clone: The antigen it binds to is not known. The read gets to within 3 residues of the CDR3 end, and the germline J gene fills in the rest.

Rearrangement joined TRBV6-1 to TRBJ2-5; 16 bases in the middle match TRBD2. The starting material was CD8- CAR+ T cells sorted from cultured blood T cells, obtained for CD19 CAR T cell therapy. Taken with the paper, the label for cell subset or site translates to: CD8-negative CAR-positive T cells from the infusion product. This TCR was sampled from a man between 70 and 80 years old with chronic lymphocytic leukemia. CDR3 DNA (partial): TGTGCCAGCAGTGAACCAGCGGGACTAGCGGGGGGGGCTGGGACC. This is translated as CASSEPAGLAGGAGT. Given in full, the CDR3 is CASSEPAGLAGGAGTQYF.